What follows are 11 T cell receptor beta chains derived from one specimen sequenced in a study of blood T cell repertoires in COVID-19 (dated by TCRdb to 2018 to 2020). The library was obtained by the immunoSEQ multiplex PCR assay. TCRdb retrieved this table from immuneACCESS and kept in-frame rearrangements only. Not all clones are present; in checked studies, unresolved V genes account for under half, and no reason is known for the remainder. For this sample there are about 400,000 clones; about 90% appear just once. The biggest ten clones account for about 2.1% of the sample. Material for sequencing was PBMCs or T cells enriched from blood (not recorded which). Source of these receptors: a middle-aged man in a cohort exposed to, infected with or recovered from COVID-19 (not recorded which).

This clone was counted between two and nine times. The chain carries TRBV7-7 and TRBJ2-7; 12 bases align to TRBD1. The trim removed 5 bases at V and 3 bases at J, leaving 5 bases unmatched. The germline gives CDR1 SSHAT, CDR2 FNYEAQ (reference sequence). The CDR3 is made up of 15 amino acids. The CDR3 nucleotides read TGTGCCAGCAGCCAGGGACAGGGGGCTAACTACGAGCAGTACTTC. Protein: CASSQGQGANYEQYF.

The rearrangement links TRBV10-3 to TRBJ1-2; 9 bases align to TRBD1. V trimming: 5 bases; J trimming: 6 bases; junction bases outside the gene matches: 13. From germline, CDR1 is ENHRY and CDR2 SYGVKD. This CDR3 spans 16 amino acids. CDR3 sequence: CAISPGTGISGHGYTF. The CDR3 nucleotides are TGTGCCATCAGTCCCGGGACAGGGATCAGCGGGCATGGCTACACCTTC.

This clone has only a few counts. The chain joins TRBV11-3 to TRBJ2-1; 7 bases are shared with TRBD2. Germline values: CDR1 SGHNT, CDR2 YENEEA. V was clipped by 3 bases and J by 9 bases; unmatched bases: 2. The CDR3 spans 12 residues. The DNA of the CDR3 is TGTGCCAGCAGCTTCTCGGGAGGTGAGCAGTTCTTC. Translated, it gives CASSFSGGEQFF.

The CDR3 region is CASSEQGANYGYTF. The CDR3 region has the DNA TGTGCCAGCAGTGAACAGGGGGCCAACTATGGCTACACCTTC. This chain uses TRBV2 with TRBJ1-2; 8 nucleotides align to TRBD1. Germline V gene data show CDR1 as SNHLY and CDR2 as FYNNEI. J lost 2 bases, V lost 2 bases, and 1 base had no gene match. The CDR3 extends over 14 amino acids.

The V and J genes are TRBV6-5 and TRBJ2-6; tentative D call: TRBD1 (6 bases). This CDR3 is built from 16 residues. Germline V CDR1 and CDR2: MNHEY, SVGAGI. Trimming stripped 0 bases from V and 11 bases from J, with 17 bases between. The CDR3 region is CASSYSRTAFLDVLTF. As DNA, the CDR3 is TGTGCCAGCAGTTACTCGAGGACAGCCTTTTTGGACGTCCTGACTTTC.

The chain joins TRBV3-1 (or the pseudogene TRBV3-2) to TRBJ1-2, with 10 bases lining up with TRBD1. Per germline, CDR1 LGHDT and CDR2 YNNKEL (reference sequence). This CDR3 is built from 15 residues. With 4 bases clipped from V and 5 bases from J, the junction kept 7 bases outside the gene matches. CDR3 in DNA: TGTGCCAGCAGCCTATCGACAGGGGGCGCGTATGGCTACACCTTC. The encoded protein is CASSLSTGGAYGYTF.

The rearrangement uses TRBV24-1 and TRBJ2-3; 14 bases are a match to TRBD2. The CDR3 contains 16 residues. V was clipped by 4 bases and J by 2 bases; unmatched bases: 1. Germline values: CDR1 KGHDR, CDR2 SFDVKD. CDR3 sequence reads: CATSEGLAGVTDTQYF. Written as DNA, the CDR3 is TGTGCCACCAGTGAGGGACTAGCGGGAGTCACAGATACGCAGTATTTT.

The chain couples TRBV6-5 to TRBJ2-2, with unresolved D. Germline V gives CDR1 MNHEY, CDR2 SVGAGI. The CDR3 spans 13 residues. The V end lost 10 bases, the J end lost 5 bases, and 14 bases lay between the germline ends. The CDR3 sequence: CATMLSETGELFF. CDR3 sequence (DNA): TGTGCCACAATGCTGAGTGAGACCGGGGAGCTGTTTTTT.

The rearrangement joins TRBV6-6 to TRBJ2-7, with TRBD2 matching 11 bases. The V gene end was trimmed by 7 bases and the J gene end by 5 bases; junction bases not matched to a gene: 10. Germline loops: CDR1 MNHNY, CDR2 SVGAGI (reference sequence). The CDR3 sequence is 15 residues long. The CDR3 coding sequence is TGTGCCAGCATTTTAGCGGGAGGGCCCGCCCACGAGCAGTACTTC. It is translated as CASILAGGPAHEQYF.

V is TRBV14 and J is TRBJ1-6, with TRBD1 identical over 7 bases. V lost 5 bases and J lost 9; bases outside the gene matches: 10. The CDR3 totals 15 residues. Germline V gene sequence: CDR1 SGHDN, CDR2 FVKESK. CDR3 coding DNA: TGTGCCAGCAGCTATGACAGGCAGGGGGGTTCACCCCTCCACTTT. Encoded protein: CASSYDRQGGSPLHF. Full variable domain (missing parts from reference TRBV14 and TRBJ1-6): EAGVTQFPSHSVIEKGQTVTLRCDPISGHDNLYWYRRVMGKEIKFLLHFVKESKQDESGMPNNRFLAERTGGTYSTLKVQPAELEDSGVYFCASSYDRQGGSPLHFGNGTRLTVT.

This chain joins TRBV15 and TRBJ2-1; 7 bases are shared with TRBD1. V was pared by 0 bases and J by 3 bases, with 5 bases of the junction left unmatched. The CDR3 runs 16 residues. The V gene's germline CDR1 is LNHNV and CDR2 YYDKDF (reference sequence). The CDR3 reads CATSREAGGIYNEQFF. CDR3 DNA sequence: TGTGCCACCAGCAGAGAGGCAGGGGGTATCTACAATGAGCAGTTCTTC.